The T cell receptor (beta chain) under discussion was sequenced for a study of vaccination and CD4 T cells after COVID-19. Looking at the study overall: Between diagnosis and the drawing of post-COVID samples lay a median roughly 99 days (range 35 to 161). General study findings and limits: Of the reactive clones in convalescent patients, a median around 83% showed up only post-vaccination.

This clonotype came up a few times. Its matching antigen is unknown. The CDR3 sequence is 14 residues long. With 5 bases removed from V and 2 bases from J, the gap between germline ends came to 13 bases. Germline CDR1 reads DFQATT; CDR2 reads SNEGSKA (reference sequence). Specified treatment: roughly ten-day PBMC culture with coronavirus spike peptide pools or control peptides (ViraFEST assay). Oncomine TCR Beta short-read sequencing was applied to DNA from cultured CD4+ T cells. TCRdb re-analysed the PCR reads in MiXCR, keeping a single row per CDR3 protein. This table holds 17,000 or so distinct CDR3 sequences, approximately 45% found once.

The chain is built from TRBV20-1 and TRBJ1-3; weak D call: TRBD1 (6 bases). The sequence came from a human donor who had recovered from COVID-19. Sequencing used CD4+ T cells from blood, cultured in vitro, obtained before SARS-CoV-2 vaccination. This CDR3 is CSAPTPGAGNTIYF. The DNA of the CDR3 is TGCAGTGCTCCTACACCAGGGGCTGGAAACACCATATATTTT.